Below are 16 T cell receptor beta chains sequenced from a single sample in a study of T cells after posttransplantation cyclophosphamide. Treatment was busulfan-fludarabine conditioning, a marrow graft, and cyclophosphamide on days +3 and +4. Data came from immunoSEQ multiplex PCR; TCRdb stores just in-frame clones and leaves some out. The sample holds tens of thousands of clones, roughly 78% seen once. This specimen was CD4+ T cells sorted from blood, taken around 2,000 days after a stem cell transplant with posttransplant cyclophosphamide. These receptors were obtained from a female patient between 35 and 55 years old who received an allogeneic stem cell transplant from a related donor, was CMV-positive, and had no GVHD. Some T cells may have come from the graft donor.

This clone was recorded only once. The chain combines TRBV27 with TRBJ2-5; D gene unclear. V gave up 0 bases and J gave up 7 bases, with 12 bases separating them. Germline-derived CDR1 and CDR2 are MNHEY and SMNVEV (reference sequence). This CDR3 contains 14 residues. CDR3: CASSLSAGLRTQYF. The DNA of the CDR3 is TGTGCCAGCAGTTTATCGGCAGGTCTAAGGACCCAGTACTTC.

CDR3 protein: CASSQDMARTSRNAFF. As DNA, the CDR3 is TGCGCCAGCAGCCAAGATATGGCGCGGACTAGTCGTAATGCGTTCTTC. The chain joins TRBV4-1 to TRBJ2-1, with TRBD2 matching over 7 bases. The trim removed 0 bases at V and 15 bases at J, leaving 17 bases unmatched. This CDR3 has 16 residues. CDR1 MGHRA and CDR2 YSYEKL come from the germline V gene.

CDR3 protein: CASSSYADSNYGYTF. The CDR3 region has the DNA TGTGCCAGCAGCTCATATGCGGATTCTAACTATGGCTACACCTTC. This chain connects TRBV11-2 to TRBJ1-2; D gene uncertain. The CDR3 loop spans 15 amino acids. The V gene lost 4 bases and the J gene lost 0 bases, with 12 bases spanning the gap. Germline CDR1 and CDR2: SGHAT and FQNNGV.

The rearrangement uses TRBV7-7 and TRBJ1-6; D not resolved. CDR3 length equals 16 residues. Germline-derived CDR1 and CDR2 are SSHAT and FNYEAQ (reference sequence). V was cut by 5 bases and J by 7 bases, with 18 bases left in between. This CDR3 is CASSPETASRNSPLHF. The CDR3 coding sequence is TGTGCCAGCAGCCCTGAGACTGCTTCAAGAAATTCACCCCTCCACTTT.

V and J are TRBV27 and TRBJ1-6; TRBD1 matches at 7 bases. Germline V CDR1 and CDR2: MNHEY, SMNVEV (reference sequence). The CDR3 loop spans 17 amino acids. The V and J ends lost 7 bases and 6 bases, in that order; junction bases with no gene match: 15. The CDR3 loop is CASTRISGQHINSPLHF. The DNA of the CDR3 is TGTGCCAGCACTCGAATTTCGGGACAGCATATTAATTCACCCCTCCACTTT.

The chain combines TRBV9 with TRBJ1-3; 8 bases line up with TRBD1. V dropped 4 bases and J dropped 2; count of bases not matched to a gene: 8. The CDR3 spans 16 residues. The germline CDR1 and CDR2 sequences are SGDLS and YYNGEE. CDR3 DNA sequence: TGTGCCAGCAGCTTTCAACAGGGGGTAACTGGAAACACCATATATTTT. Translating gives CASSFQQGVTGNTIYF.

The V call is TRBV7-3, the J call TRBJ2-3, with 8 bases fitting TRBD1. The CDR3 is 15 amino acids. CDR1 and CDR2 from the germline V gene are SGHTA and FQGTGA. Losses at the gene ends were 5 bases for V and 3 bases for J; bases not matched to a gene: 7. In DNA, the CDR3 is TGTGCCAGCAGCGCCGCCGGACAGGGAACAGATACGCAGTATTTT. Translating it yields CASSAAGQGTDTQYF.

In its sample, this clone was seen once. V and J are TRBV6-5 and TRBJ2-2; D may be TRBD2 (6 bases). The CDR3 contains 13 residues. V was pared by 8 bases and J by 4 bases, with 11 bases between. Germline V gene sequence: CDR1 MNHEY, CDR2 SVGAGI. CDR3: CASGGLGTGELFF. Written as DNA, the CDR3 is TGTGCCAGCGGGGGGTTAGGCACCGGGGAGCTGTTTTTT.

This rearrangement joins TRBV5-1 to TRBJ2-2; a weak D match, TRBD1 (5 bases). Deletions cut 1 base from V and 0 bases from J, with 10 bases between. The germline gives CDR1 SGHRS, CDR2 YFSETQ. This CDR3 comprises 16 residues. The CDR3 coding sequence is TGCGCCAGCAGCTTGAGGGCAGGGACGAACACCGGGGAGCTGTTTTTT. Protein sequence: CASSLRAGTNTGELFF.

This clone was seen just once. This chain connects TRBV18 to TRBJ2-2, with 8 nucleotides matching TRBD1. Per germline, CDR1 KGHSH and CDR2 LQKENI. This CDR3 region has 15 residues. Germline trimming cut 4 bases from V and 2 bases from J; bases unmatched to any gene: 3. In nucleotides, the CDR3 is TGTGCCAGCTCACTGGCAGGGGGCAACACCGGGGAGCTGTTTTTT. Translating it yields CASSLAGGNTGELFF.

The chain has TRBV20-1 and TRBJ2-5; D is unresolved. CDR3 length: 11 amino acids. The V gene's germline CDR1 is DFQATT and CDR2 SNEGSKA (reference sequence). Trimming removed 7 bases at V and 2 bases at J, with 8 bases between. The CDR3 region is CSGDLQETQYF. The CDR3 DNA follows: TGCAGTGGTGACTTACAAGAGACCCAGTACTTC.

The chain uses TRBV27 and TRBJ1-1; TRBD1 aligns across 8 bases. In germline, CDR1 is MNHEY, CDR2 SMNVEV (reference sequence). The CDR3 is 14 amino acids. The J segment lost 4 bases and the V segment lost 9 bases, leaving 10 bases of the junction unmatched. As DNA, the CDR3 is TGTGCCAGGGTACCTACAGGGACAGGCACTGAAGCTTTCTTT. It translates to CARVPTGTGTEAFF.

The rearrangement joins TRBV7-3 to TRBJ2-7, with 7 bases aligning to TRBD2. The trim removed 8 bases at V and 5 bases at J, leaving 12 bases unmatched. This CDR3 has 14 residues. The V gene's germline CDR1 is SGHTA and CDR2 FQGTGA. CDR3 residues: CASWGDYQDHEQYF. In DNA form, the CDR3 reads TGTGCCAGCTGGGGGGACTATCAAGACCACGAGCAGTACTTC.

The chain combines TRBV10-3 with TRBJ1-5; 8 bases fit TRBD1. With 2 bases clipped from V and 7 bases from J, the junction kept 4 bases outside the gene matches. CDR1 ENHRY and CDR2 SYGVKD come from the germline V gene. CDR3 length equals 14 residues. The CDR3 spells CAISEGQGRQPQHF. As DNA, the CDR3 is TGTGCCATCAGTGAGGGACAGGGTCGGCAGCCCCAGCATTTT.

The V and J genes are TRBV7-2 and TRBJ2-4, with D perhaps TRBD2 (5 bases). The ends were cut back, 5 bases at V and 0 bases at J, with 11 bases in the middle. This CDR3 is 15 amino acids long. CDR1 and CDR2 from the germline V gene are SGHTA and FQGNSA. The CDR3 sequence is CASSPSGVAKNIQYF. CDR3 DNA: TGTGCCAGCAGCCCGAGCGGCGTAGCCAAAAACATTCAGTACTTC.

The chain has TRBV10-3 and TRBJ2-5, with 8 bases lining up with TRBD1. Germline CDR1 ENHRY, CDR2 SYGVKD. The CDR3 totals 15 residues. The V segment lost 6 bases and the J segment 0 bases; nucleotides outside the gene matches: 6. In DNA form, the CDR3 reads TGTGCCATCAGCCACAGGGGGGCGGACCAAGAGACCCAGTACTTC. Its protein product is CAISHRGADQETQYF.